The 4 T cell receptor beta chains in this list originate from one sample, sequenced in a study of blood T cell repertoires in COVID-19. TCRdb keeps only in-frame clones here, not all; method: immunoSEQ multiplex PCR. The sample shows fewer than 85,000 clones, about 79% of them seen only once. The sample was peripheral blood. These receptors originate from a woman aged 55-69 years with acute or convalescent COVID-19.

This chain links TRBV10-3 with TRBJ1-6; 7 bases align to TRBD1. The CDR3 runs to 17 residues. Unmatched junction bases numbered 7, after V lost 2 bases and J lost 3 bases. CDR1 and CDR2 (germline): ENHRY, SYGVKD. CDR3 region: CAISEQGGPLYNSPLHF. In nucleotides, the CDR3 is TGTGCCATCAGTGAGCAGGGGGGCCCTCTCTATAATTCACCCCTCCACTTT.

The chain employs TRBV5-1 and TRBJ2-3, with 7 bases fitting TRBD2. Germline assignment: CDR1 SGHRS and CDR2 YFSETQ. The CDR3 spans 15 residues. V lost 3 bases and J lost 2; bases outside the gene matches: 6. Here the CDR3 reads CASSSGGGYTDTQYF. The CDR3 coding sequence is TGCGCCAGCAGCTCGGGGGGAGGTTACACAGATACGCAGTATTTT.

V is TRBV24-1 and J is TRBJ2-1; the D gene is possibly TRBD2 (6 bases). Deletions cut 4 bases from V and 7 bases from J, with 16 bases between. This CDR3 contains 15 residues. Germline-derived CDR1 and CDR2 are KGHDR and SFDVKD. CDR3 region: CATSDPSDPSNEQFF. CDR3 DNA sequence: TGTGCCACCAGTGACCCTAGCGACCCCTCGAATGAGCAGTTCTTC.

V usage is TRBV2 and J usage is TRBJ1-2; 7 positions match TRBD1. The CDR3 extends over 13 amino acids. V trimming: 7 bases; J trimming: 1 base; junction bases outside the gene matches: 3. Germline V CDR1 and CDR2: SNHLY, FYNNEI. CDR3 amino acids: CASIDRDNYGYTF. In DNA, the CDR3 is TGTGCCAGCATCGACAGGGATAACTATGGCTACACCTTC.